This T cell receptor beta chain was sequenced in a study of control samples from healthy donors and cancer patients. Using immunoSEQ multiplex PCR, the repertoire was profiled, and TCRdb retains in-frame clones only, with some absent. The table has 85,000 to 90,000 clones, around 85% seen once; the top ten hold approximately 2.1%. The sequence came from a woman between 40 and 55 years old in good health. Material: blood.

CDR3 in amino acids: CASSPGQGFAEAFF. DNA for the CDR3: TGTGCCAGCAGCCCGGGACAGGGGTTCGCTGAAGCTTTCTTT. The J gene is TRBJ1-1, the V gene TRBV6-2 or TRBV6-3; 10 positions match TRBD1. The CDR3 sequence is 14 residues long. Unmatched junction bases numbered 7, after V lost 6 bases and J lost 6 bases. CDR1 and CDR2 from the germline V gene are MNHEY and SVGEGT.